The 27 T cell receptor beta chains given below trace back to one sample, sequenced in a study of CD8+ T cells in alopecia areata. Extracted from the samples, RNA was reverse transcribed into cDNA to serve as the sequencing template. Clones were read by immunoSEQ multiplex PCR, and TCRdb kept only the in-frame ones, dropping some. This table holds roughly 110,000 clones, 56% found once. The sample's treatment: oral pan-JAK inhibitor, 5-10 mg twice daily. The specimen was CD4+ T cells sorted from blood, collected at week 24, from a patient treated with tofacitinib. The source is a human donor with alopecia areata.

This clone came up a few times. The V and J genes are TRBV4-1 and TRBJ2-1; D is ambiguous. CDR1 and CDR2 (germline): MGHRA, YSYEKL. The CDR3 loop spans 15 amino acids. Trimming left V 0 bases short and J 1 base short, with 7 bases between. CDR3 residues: CASSQDSQSYNEQFF. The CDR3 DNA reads TGCGCCAGCAGCCAAGATTCGCAGTCCTACAATGAGCAGTTCTTC.

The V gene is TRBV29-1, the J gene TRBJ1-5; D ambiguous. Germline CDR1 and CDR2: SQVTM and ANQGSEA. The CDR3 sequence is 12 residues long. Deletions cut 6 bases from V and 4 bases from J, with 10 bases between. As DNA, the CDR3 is TGCAGCGTCCGAAACCTTAATCAGCCCCAGCATTTT. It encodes CSVRNLNQPQHF. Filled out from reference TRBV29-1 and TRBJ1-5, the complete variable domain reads SAVISQKPSRDICQRGTSLTIQCQVDSQVTMMFWYRQQPGQSLTLIATANQGSEATYESGFVIDKFPISRPNLTFSTLTVSNMSPEDSSIYLCSVRNLNQPQHFGDGTRLSIL.

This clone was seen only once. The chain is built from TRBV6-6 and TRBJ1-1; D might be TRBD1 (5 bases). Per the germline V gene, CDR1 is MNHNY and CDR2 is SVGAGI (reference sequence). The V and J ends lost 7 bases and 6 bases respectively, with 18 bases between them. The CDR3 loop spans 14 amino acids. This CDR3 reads CASTVSGFGAEAFF. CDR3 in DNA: TGTGCCAGCACCGTCTCAGGGTTTGGAGCTGAAGCTTTCTTT.

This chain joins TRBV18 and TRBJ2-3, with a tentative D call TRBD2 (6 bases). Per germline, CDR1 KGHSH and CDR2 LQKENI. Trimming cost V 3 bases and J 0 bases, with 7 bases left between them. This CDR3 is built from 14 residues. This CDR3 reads CASSPGTSTDTQYF. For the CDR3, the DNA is TGTGCCAGCTCACCGGGGACTAGCACAGATACGCAGTATTTT.

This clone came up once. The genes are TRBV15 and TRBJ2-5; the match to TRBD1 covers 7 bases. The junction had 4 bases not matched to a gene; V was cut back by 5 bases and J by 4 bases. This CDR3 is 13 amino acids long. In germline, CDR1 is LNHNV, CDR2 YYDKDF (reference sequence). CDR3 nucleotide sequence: TGTGCCACCAGCCCACGACAGGGAGAGACCCAGTACTTC. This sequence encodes CATSPRQGETQYF.

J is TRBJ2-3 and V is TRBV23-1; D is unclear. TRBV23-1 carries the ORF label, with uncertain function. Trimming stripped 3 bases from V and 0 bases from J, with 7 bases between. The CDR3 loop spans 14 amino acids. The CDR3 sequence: CASSHSRSTDTQYF. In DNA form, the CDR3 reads TGCGCCAGCAGTCATAGCAGAAGCACAGATACGCAGTATTTT.

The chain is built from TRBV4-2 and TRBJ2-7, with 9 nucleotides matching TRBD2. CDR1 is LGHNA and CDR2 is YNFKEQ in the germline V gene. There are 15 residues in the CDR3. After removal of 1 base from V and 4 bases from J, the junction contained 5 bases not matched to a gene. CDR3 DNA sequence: TGTGCCAGCAGCCAAGCGAGCGGGGGGAGTTACGAGCAGTACTTC. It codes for CASSQASGGSYEQYF.

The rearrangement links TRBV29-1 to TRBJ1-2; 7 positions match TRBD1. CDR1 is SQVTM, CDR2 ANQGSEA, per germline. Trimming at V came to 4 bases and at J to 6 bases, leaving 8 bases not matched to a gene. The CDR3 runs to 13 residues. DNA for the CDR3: TGCAGCGTTGTGGAATCACAGGGGCATGGCTACACCTTC. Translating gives CSVVESQGHGYTF.

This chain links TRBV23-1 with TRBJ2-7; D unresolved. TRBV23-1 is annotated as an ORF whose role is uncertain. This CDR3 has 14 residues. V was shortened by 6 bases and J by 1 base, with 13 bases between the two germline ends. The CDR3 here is CASRRWSRSYEQYF. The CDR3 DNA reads TGCGCCAGCAGGAGGTGGTCTCGGTCCTACGAGCAGTACTTC.

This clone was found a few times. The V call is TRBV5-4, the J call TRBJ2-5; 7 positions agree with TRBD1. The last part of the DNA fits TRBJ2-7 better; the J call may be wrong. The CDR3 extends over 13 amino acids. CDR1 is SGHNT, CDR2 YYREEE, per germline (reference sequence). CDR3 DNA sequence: TGTGCCAGCAGCTTGGTAGGGGGCGGCGAGCAGTACTTC. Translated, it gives CASSLVGGGEQYF.

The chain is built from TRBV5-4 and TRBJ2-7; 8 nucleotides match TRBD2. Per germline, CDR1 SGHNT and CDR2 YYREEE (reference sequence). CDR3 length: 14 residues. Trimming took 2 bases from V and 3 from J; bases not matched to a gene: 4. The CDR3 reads CASSLAGANYEQYF. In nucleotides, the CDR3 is TGTGCCAGCAGCTTAGCGGGGGCCAACTACGAGCAGTACTTC.

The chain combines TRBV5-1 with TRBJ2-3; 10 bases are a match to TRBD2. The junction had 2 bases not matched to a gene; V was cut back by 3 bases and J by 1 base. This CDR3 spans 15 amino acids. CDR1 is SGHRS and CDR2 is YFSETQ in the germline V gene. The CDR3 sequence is CASSSGTSGTDTQYF. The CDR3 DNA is TGCGCCAGCAGCTCCGGGACTAGCGGCACAGATACGCAGTATTTT.

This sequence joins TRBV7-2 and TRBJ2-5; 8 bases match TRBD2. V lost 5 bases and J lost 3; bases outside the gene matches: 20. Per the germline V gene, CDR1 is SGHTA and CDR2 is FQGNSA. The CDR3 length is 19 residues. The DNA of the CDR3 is TGTGCCAGCAGCCATCGACCCCCCCTTGGCGGGGGGCCCGAAGAGACCCAGTACTTC. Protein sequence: CASSHRPPLGGGPEETQYF. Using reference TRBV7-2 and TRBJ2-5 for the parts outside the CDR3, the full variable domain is GAGVSQSPSNKVTEKGKDVELRCDPISGHTALYWYRQSLGQGLEFLIYFQGNSAPDKSGLPSDRFSAERTGGSVSTLTIQRTQQEDSAVYLCASSHRPPLGGGPEETQYFGPGTRLLVL.

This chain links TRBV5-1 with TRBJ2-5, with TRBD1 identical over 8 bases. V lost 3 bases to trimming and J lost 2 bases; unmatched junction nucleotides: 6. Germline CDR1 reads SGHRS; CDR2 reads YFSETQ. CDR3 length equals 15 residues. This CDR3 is CASSSGQGIQETQYF. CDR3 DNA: TGCGCCAGCAGCTCTGGACAGGGAATACAAGAGACCCAGTACTTC.

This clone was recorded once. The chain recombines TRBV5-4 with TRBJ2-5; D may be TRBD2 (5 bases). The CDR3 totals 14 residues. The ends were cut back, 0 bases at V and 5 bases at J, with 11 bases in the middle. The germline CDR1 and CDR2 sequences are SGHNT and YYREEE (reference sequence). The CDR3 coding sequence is TGTGCCAGCAGCTTGGCCGGCCAGCGGGAGACCCAGTACTTC. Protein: CASSLAGQRETQYF.

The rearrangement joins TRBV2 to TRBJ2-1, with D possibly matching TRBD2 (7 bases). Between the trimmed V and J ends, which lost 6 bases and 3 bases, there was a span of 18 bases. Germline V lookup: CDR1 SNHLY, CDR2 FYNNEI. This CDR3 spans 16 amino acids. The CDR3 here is CASSDLTGGFYNEQFF. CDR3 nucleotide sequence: TGTGCCAGCAGCGACCTAACGGGGGGCTTCTACAATGAGCAGTTCTTC. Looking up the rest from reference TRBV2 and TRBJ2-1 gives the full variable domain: EPEVTQTPSHQVTQMGQEVILRCVPISNHLYFYWYRQILGQKVEFLVSFYNNEISEKSEIFDDQFSVERPDGSNFTLKIRSTKLEDSAMYFCASSDLTGGFYNEQFFGPGTRLTVL.

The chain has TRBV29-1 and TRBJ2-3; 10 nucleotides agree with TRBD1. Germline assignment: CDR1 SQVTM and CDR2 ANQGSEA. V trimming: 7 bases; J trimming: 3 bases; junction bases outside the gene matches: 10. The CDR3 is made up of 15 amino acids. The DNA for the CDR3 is TGCAGCGAGAGTACCGGGACAGGGGAAACAGATACGCAGTATTTT. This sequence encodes CSESTGTGETDTQYF.

CDR3 DNA sequence: TGTGCCAGCAGCCGTTCGACAGGGAACTATGGCTACACCTTC. Protein product: CASSRSTGNYGYTF. The rearrangement joins TRBV6-5 to TRBJ1-2, with TRBD1 matching over 7 bases. The CDR3 has 14 residues. With V trimmed by 6 bases and J by 2 bases, 6 bases remained unmatched. Per the germline V gene, CDR1 is MNHEY and CDR2 is SVGAGI.

The chain's CDR3 is CASSYAHNQPQHF. CDR3 coding DNA: TGTGCCAGTAGTTATGCGCATAATCAGCCCCAGCATTTT. The V and J genes are TRBV19 and TRBJ1-5, with D unresolved. V was clipped by 5 bases and J by 4 bases, with 9 bases between them. CDR1 is LNHDA, CDR2 SQIVND, per germline (reference sequence). The CDR3 loop spans 13 amino acids.

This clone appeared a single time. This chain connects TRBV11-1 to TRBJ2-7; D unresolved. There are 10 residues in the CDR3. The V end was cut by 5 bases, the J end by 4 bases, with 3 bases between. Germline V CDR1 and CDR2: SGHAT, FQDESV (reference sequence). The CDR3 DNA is TGTGCCAGCAGCCTGTACGAGCAGTACTTC. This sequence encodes CASSLYEQYF.

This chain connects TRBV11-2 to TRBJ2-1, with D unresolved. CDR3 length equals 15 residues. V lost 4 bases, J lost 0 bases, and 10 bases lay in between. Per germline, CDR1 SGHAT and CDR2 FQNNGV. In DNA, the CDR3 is TGTGCCAGCAGCTCTAGTTCCGGCTCCTACAATGAGCAGTTCTTC. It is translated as CASSSSSGSYNEQFF.

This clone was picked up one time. The CDR3 protein is CASSQDAMWDYEQYF. The CDR3 DNA reads as TGCGCCAGCAGCCAAGATGCGATGTGGGACTACGAGCAGTACTTC. This rearrangement joins TRBV4-1 to TRBJ2-7; D not certain. The CDR3 spans 15 residues. The ends were cut back, 0 bases at V and 3 bases at J, with 12 bases in the middle. Germline V gives CDR1 MGHRA, CDR2 YSYEKL.

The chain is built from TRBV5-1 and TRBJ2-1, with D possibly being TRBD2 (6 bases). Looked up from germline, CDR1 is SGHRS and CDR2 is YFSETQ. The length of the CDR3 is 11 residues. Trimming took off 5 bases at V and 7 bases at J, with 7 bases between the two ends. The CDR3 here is CASRGLNEQFF. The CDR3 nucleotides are TGCGCCAGCAGGGGACTTAATGAGCAGTTCTTC.

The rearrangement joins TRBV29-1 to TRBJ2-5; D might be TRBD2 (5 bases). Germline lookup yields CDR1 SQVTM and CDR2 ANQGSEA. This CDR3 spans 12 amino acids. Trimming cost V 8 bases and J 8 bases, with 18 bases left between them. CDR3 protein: CSSEPLGVTQYF. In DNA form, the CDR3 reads TGCAGCTCCGAGCCGTTGGGAGTTACCCAGTACTTC.

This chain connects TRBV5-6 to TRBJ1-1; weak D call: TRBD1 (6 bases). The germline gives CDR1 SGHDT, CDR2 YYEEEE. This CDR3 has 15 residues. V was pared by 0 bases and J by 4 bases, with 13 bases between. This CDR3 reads CASSLVEGVRTEAFF. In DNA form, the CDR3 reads TGTGCCAGCAGCTTGGTTGAGGGGGTACGCACTGAAGCTTTCTTT.

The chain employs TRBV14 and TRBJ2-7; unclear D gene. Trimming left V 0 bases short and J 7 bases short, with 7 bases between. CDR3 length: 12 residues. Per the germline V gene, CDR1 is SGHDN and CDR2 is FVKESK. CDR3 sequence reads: CASSQDVGEQYF. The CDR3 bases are TGTGCCAGCAGCCAAGACGTGGGGGAGCAGTACTTC.

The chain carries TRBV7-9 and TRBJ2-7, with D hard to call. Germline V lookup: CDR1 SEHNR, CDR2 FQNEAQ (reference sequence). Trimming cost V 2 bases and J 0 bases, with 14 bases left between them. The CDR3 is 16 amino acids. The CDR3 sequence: CASSLSTGRSSYEQYF. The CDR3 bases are TGTGCCAGCAGCTTATCGACTGGCCGTAGCTCCTACGAGCAGTACTTC.